What follows are 11 T cell receptor beta chains derived from one specimen sequenced in a study of neurological immune-mediated disorders. TCRdb ran MiXCR on the 5' RACE reads and lists one entry per CDR3 protein. The repertoire holds tens of thousands of distinct CDR3 sequences, with 2% to 3% as singletons. Specimen: PBMCs. The receptor set was obtained from a woman aged 25 to 39 with multiple sclerosis.

This clonotype showed up just a few times. A clone one base away is much larger, so this may be a read error. The V call is TRBV28, the J call TRBJ2-1, with D unclear. The CDR3 runs to 12 residues. Germline V gene data show CDR1 as MDHEN and CDR2 as SYDVKM. The CDR3 spells CDSSFRFHEQFF. CDR3 sequence (DNA): TGTGACAGCAGTTTCAGATTTCATGAGCAGTTCTTC.

This clonotype appeared many times. The J gene is TRBJ2-7, the V gene TRBV28; D not resolved. This CDR3 spans 14 amino acids. Trimming took off 4 bases at V and 2 bases at J, with 12 bases between the two ends. Germline values: CDR1 MDHEN, CDR2 SYDVKM. This CDR3 reads CASSSVTIPYEQYF. The CDR3 bases are TGTGCCAGCAGTTCGGTCACGATCCCCTACGAGCAGTACTTC.

This clonotype came up many times. The germline gene is not matched at one end of the junction; a read error may be the cause. The CDR3 DNA is TGCAGCGTCGAAGGAGGGACAACGATACAAGAGACCCAGTACTTC. Translation: CSVEGGTTIQETQYF. The chain links TRBV29-1 to TRBJ2-5; D could derive from TRBD1 or TRBD2 (6 bases each). CDR3 size: 15 residues. CDR1 SQVTM and CDR2 ANQGSEA come from the germline V gene.

The table lists this clonotype with many counts. V and J are TRBV11-2 and TRBJ2-1; no clear D. Germline V gene lookup returns CDR1 SGHAT and CDR2 FQNNGV. This CDR3 region has 12 residues. V was cut by 2 bases and J by 6 bases, with 5 bases left in between. The CDR3 loop is CASSLQANEQFF. CDR3 DNA: TGTGCCAGCAGCTTACAAGCCAATGAGCAGTTCTTC.

In its sample, this clonotype was seen many times. The gene calls are TRBV12-3 or TRBV12-4 and TRBJ2-4; weak D call: TRBD1 (7 bases). The V end was cut by 4 bases, the J end by 0 bases, with 22 bases between. This CDR3 contains 19 residues. CDR3 loop: CASSWPPGAGGLAKNIQYF. The CDR3 nucleotides are TGTGCCAGCAGTTGGCCCCCCGGGGCAGGGGGACTAGCCAAAAACATTCAGTACTTC.

This clonotype was found many times. This chain links TRBV5-8 with TRBJ1-1; D is perhaps TRBD1 (5 bases). CDR1 and CDR2 (germline): SGHTS, YDEGEE. This CDR3 has 15 residues. Trimming removed 4 bases from V and 2 bases from J, with 15 bases in between. CDR3 coding DNA: TGTGCCAGCAGCCGTACCAGGGCCTACAACACTGAAGCTTTCTTT. Its translation: CASSRTRAYNTEAFF.

This clonotype was counted at least ten times. The V gene is TRBV7-8, the J gene TRBJ2-5; weak D call: TRBD2 (5 bases). This CDR3 has 12 residues. The germline CDR1 and CDR2 sequences are SGHVS and FQNEAQ. V shed 5 bases and J shed 5 bases, with 9 bases lying between them. The CDR3 loop reads CASSGTGETQYF. Written as DNA, the CDR3 is TGTGCCAGCAGCGGAACGGGGGAGACCCAGTACTTC.

This clonotype was picked up many times. The chain recombines TRBV20-1 with TRBJ1-1; no reliable D call. Between the trimmed V and J ends, which lost 0 bases and 9 bases, there was a span of 8 bases. Germline CDR1 is DFQATT and CDR2 is SNEGSKA (reference sequence). CDR3 length: 11 amino acids. CDR3 DNA sequence: TGCAGTGCTAGAGATCCCTTGAAAGCTTTCTTT. Amino acids: CSARDPLKAFF.

This clonotype occurred many times. The chain is built from TRBV28 and TRBJ2-5; TRBD1 is a possible D gene (5 bases). Germline CDR1 and CDR2: MDHEN and SYDVKM. The length of the CDR3 is 18 residues. V was trimmed by 5 bases and J by 3 bases, leaving 25 bases between them. In DNA, the CDR3 is TGTGCCAGCAGTGGAATGAAACAGGCCTGGAAGGGAAAAGAGACCCAGTACTTC. It is translated as CASSGMKQAWKGKETQYF.

In this sample, this clonotype turned up many times. The chain combines TRBV12-3 or TRBV12-4 with TRBJ2-1; 10 bases fit TRBD1. With 3 bases clipped from V and 7 bases from J, the junction kept 3 bases outside the gene matches. The CDR3 covers 14 residues. The CDR3 DNA reads as TGTGCCAGCAGTTTGGGGACAGGGGTGAATGAGCAGTTCTTC. Translated: CASSLGTGVNEQFF.

This clonotype was observed many times. The chain couples TRBV7-9 to TRBJ2-7, with TRBD2 as a possible D gene (7 bases). Germline assignment: CDR1 SEHNR and CDR2 FQNEAQ (reference sequence). Trimming left V 4 bases short and J 5 bases short, with 24 bases between. This CDR3 is 17 amino acids long. CDR3 in amino acids: CASSSSLTGTKHNEQYF. CDR3 DNA sequence: TGTGCCAGCAGCTCCTCCCTTACAGGGACTAAGCATAACGAGCAGTACTTC.